The T cell receptor (beta chain) described here comes from a study of blood T cells in healthy people across ages. Findings and limits, study-wide: Estimates drawn from one million T cells were deemed to understate diversity.

Next came a second PCR, run for roughly 6 to 11 cycles, which used a sample-barcoded 5' primer along with a J-beta primer mix. MiXCR, applied by TCRdb to the 5' RACE reads, yields one record per CDR3 protein. The table shows 730,000 or so distinct CDR3 sequences, with 43% occurring only once. Healthy Caucasian individuals from Russia aged about 6 to 90 served as donors. This clonotype has just a few counts. What it binds is unknown. A junction boundary mismatches the germline segment, possibly from a read error. The clonotype was recovered from a woman in her sixties in good health. Sequenced material: blood.

DNA of the CDR3: TGCGCCAGCAGCTTGGGGGACACCCGCTCCTACAATGGGCAGTTCTTC. Protein sequence: CASSLGDTRSYNGQFF. The V gene is TRBV5-1, the J gene TRBJ2-1; perhaps TRBD1 as D (6 bases). The CDR3 has 16 amino acids. Germline V gene data show CDR1 as SGHRS and CDR2 as YFSETQ.